Following are 19 T cell receptor beta chains from one sample sequenced in a study of identical twins. Via MiXCR, TCRdb re-called the 5' RACE reads, giving one row per CDR3 protein. Counted here are 450,000 or so distinct CDR3 sequences, under 20% occurring once; the ten biggest clones make up about 12%. The specimen was naive T cells sorted from blood. These receptor sequences come from a man over 45 in good health.

Ten or more counts support this clonotype. The J gene is TRBJ2-5, the V gene TRBV9; 7 nucleotides match TRBD2. This CDR3 is built from 14 residues. With 3 bases clipped from V and 6 bases from J, the junction kept 8 bases outside the gene matches. The germline CDR1 and CDR2 sequences are SGDLS and YYNGEE. CDR3 in DNA: TGTGCCAGCAGCGACGAGCGGGGCCCCCAGACCCAGTACTTC. This sequence encodes CASSDERGPQTQYF.

The chain joins TRBV6-1 to TRBJ2-3; TRBD2 might be the D (5 bases). Trimming removed 4 bases at V and 4 bases at J, with 12 bases between. The CDR3 runs 14 residues. Germline assignment: CDR1 MNHNS and CDR2 SASEGT. In nucleotides, the CDR3 is TGTGCCAGCAGTGGGACTTTGCCGGCAGATACGCAGTATTTT. As protein: CASSGTLPADTQYF.

The CDR3 DNA reads TGTGCCAGCAGCTTGTGGTATGGGACCAATGAGCAGTTCTTC. This sequence encodes CASSLWYGTNEQFF. The rearrangement links TRBV5-5 to TRBJ2-1, with D perhaps matching TRBD1 or TRBD2 (5 bases each). The CDR3 is made up of 14 amino acids. The germline V gene has CDR1 SGHKS and CDR2 YYEKEE (reference sequence). Trimming removed 1 base from V and 6 bases from J, with 11 bases in between.

This clonotype was observed many times. The genes are TRBV20-1 and TRBJ2-3; a possible D gene is TRBD2 (6 bases). V was clipped by 0 bases and J by 2 bases, with 15 bases between them. The germline gives CDR1 DFQATT, CDR2 SNEGSKA (reference sequence). The CDR3 is made up of 16 amino acids. DNA of the CDR3: TGCAGTGCTAGAGATCGAGCGGAGGGGACCACAGATACGCAGTATTTT. Translating gives CSARDRAEGTTDTQYF.

Only a few counts were recorded for this clonotype. The chain uses TRBV12-3 or TRBV12-4 and TRBJ2-1; D is unresolved. This CDR3 comprises 14 residues. V was clipped by 6 bases and J by 9 bases, with 18 bases between them. CDR3 coding DNA: TGTGCCAGCAGGCTTGGGGTCTCCTCGGGTGAGCAGTTCTTC. The encoded protein is CASRLGVSSGEQFF.

CDR3 in DNA: TGTGCCAGCTCACCTAGGACAGGGGGTCTATACGAGCAGTACTTC. Protein sequence: CASSPRTGGLYEQYF. This sequence joins TRBV18 and TRBJ2-7; the match to TRBD1 covers 10 bases. CDR3 length: 15 residues. The ends lost 3 bases at V and 4 bases at J; junction bases unmatched: 6. Germline CDR1 KGHSH, CDR2 LQKENI.

V is TRBV15 and J is TRBJ1-4; D is ambiguous. CDR1 and CDR2 from the germline V gene are LNHNV and YYDKDF (reference sequence). The length of the CDR3 is 13 residues. V was clipped by 9 bases and J by 3 bases, with 11 bases between them. This CDR3 reads CATTRGPNEKLFF. The DNA of the CDR3 is TGTGCCACAACTCGGGGTCCTAATGAAAAACTGTTTTTT. Supplemented by reference TRBV15 and TRBJ1-4, the full variable domain reads DAMVIQNPRYQVTQFGKPVTLSCSQTLNHNVMYWYQQKSSQAPKLLFHYYDKDFNNEADTPDNFQSRRPNTSFCFLDIRSPGLGDTAMYLCATTRGPNEKLFFGSGTQLSVL.

The chain has TRBV20-1 and TRBJ2-3; 7 bases align to TRBD2. CDR1 and CDR2 from the germline V gene are DFQATT and SNEGSKA (reference sequence). The CDR3 has 15 amino acids. V trimming: 2 bases; J trimming: 5 bases; junction bases outside the gene matches: 10. CDR3 in DNA: TGCAGTGCTAGACAATCGAGCGGGGTCGGAGATACGCAGTATTTT. It codes for CSARQSSGVGDTQYF.

This clonotype appeared many times. The chain has TRBV29-1 and TRBJ2-7; possible D gene TRBD2, 5 bases. Per the germline V gene, CDR1 is SQVTM and CDR2 is ANQGSEA. V lost 5 bases and J 3 bases, leaving 8 bases between the germline ends. The CDR3 is 11 amino acids. For the CDR3, the DNA is TGCAGCGTTTTAGGAGGCTACGAGCAGTACTTC. Translated, it gives CSVLGGYEQYF.

The sample holds many counts of this clonotype. The rearrangement uses TRBV7-9 and TRBJ2-1; no clear D. V lost 4 bases and J lost 2, with 12 bases in between. The V gene's germline CDR1 is SEHNR and CDR2 FQNEAQ (reference sequence). The CDR3 length is 15 residues. This CDR3 reads CASSSLYGTYNEQFF. CDR3 nucleotide sequence: TGTGCCAGCAGCTCCCTTTATGGGACCTACAATGAGCAGTTCTTC.

This clonotype was counted between two and nine times. The chain combines TRBV7-8 with TRBJ2-7, with a weak D call TRBD2 (5 bases). This CDR3 has 15 residues. V lost 0 bases to trimming and J lost 2 bases, with 11 bases between them. CDR1 and CDR2 (germline): SGHVS, FQNEAQ. CDR3 sequence reads: CASSLAPRGTYEQYF. DNA of the CDR3: TGTGCCAGCAGCTTAGCGCCCCGGGGTACCTACGAGCAGTACTTC.

In its sample, this clonotype was seen a few times. The V and J genes are TRBV27 and TRBJ2-1, with D unresolved. The germline gives CDR1 MNHEY, CDR2 SMNVEV (reference sequence). With 6 bases removed from V and 0 bases from J, the gap between germline ends came to 15 bases. CDR3 size: 16 residues. DNA of the CDR3: TGTGCCAGCAGGAGTGGTGCCTACTACTCCTACAATGAGCAGTTCTTC. This translates into CASRSGAYYSYNEQFF.

The V and J genes are TRBV12-3 or TRBV12-4 and TRBJ2-1; D is possibly TRBD2 (6 bases). V was shortened by 0 bases and J by 5 bases, with 11 bases between the two germline ends. This CDR3 has 15 residues. The CDR3 nucleotides read TGTGCCAGCAGTTTAGCGGTAGCGGAAAACAATGAGCAGTTCTTC. It specifies CASSLAVAENNEQFF.

J is TRBJ2-3 and V is TRBV4-1; 8 bases match TRBD2. The length of the CDR3 is 16 residues. Germline lookup yields CDR1 MGHRA and CDR2 YSYEKL. Losses at the gene ends were 1 base for V and 1 base for J; bases not matched to a gene: 4. CDR3 bases: TGCGCCAGCAGCCAAGCCCAAGCGGGAGGCACAGATACGCAGTATTTT. Translation gives CASSQAQAGGTDTQYF.

This chain links TRBV7-9 with TRBJ2-2, with 13 bases that match TRBD2. The ends lost 5 bases at V and 5 bases at J; junction bases unmatched: 2. Germline V CDR1 and CDR2: SEHNR, FQNEAQ (reference sequence). The CDR3 has 15 residues. CDR3 in DNA: TGTGCCAGCAGCGAGACTAGCGGGAGGACCGGGGAGCTGTTTTTT. Protein sequence: CASSETSGRTGELFF.

This clonotype was counted between two and nine times. Here the CDR3 DNA reads TGTGCCAGCAGTCCCGGGAGAGGTGGCAAAAACATTCAGTACTTC. As protein: CASSPGRGGKNIQYF. This chain joins TRBV6-1 and TRBJ2-4; D perhaps matches TRBD2 (6 bases). Trimming shortened V by 5 bases and J by 3 bases, and 14 bases separated the two germline ends. Germline V gene data show CDR1 as MNHNS and CDR2 as SASEGT. This CDR3 is 15 amino acids long.

The chain links TRBV7-9 to TRBJ2-1; 10 bases match TRBD2. The CDR3 runs 17 residues. Germline CDR1 reads SEHNR; CDR2 reads FQNEAQ (reference sequence). With V trimmed by 1 base and J by 7 bases, 10 bases remained unmatched. This CDR3 is CASSLGASGSPSNEQFF. The CDR3 region has the DNA TGTGCCAGCAGCTTAGGTGCTAGCGGGAGTCCGTCAAATGAGCAGTTCTTC.

This clonotype was recorded many times. V and J are TRBV7-2 and TRBJ2-1, with TRBD2 identical over 8 bases. V shed 8 bases, J shed 2 bases, and the junction held 14 bases outside the gene matches. This CDR3 spans 17 amino acids. The germline V gene has CDR1 SGHTA and CDR2 FQGNSA. For the CDR3, the DNA is TGTGCCAGCTACTCCATCATGGGGCGGGGGGCCTACAATGAGCAGTTCTTC. The encoded protein is CASYSIMGRGAYNEQFF.

The chain couples TRBV4-2 to TRBJ1-4; D is undetermined. The assigned J gene may be wrong: the sequence end matches TRBJ2-2 better. CDR1 and CDR2 (germline): LGHNA, YNFKEQ. The CDR3 is made up of 13 amino acids. This chain's CDR3 is CASSQTSARELFF. CDR3 bases: TGTGCCAGCAGCCAGACGTCCGCCCGGGAGCTGTTTTTT.